This TCR beta chain was captured in a study of neurological immune-mediated disorders. MiXCR, run by TCRdb on the 5' RACE reads, gives a single entry per CDR3 protein. Counted here are some 48,000 distinct CDR3 sequences, less than 6% occurring once; the ten biggest clones make up approximately 1.5%. Germline lookup yields CDR1 LNHDA and CDR2 SQIVND (reference sequence). The V and J ends lost 7 bases and 1 base respectively, with 19 bases between them. CDR3 length: 16 residues. The rearrangement joins TRBV19 to TRBJ1-1, with D possibly being TRBD1 (6 bases). The receptor was derived from a woman under 30 with multiple sclerosis. The material sequenced was CD4+ T cells from blood. Here the CDR3 reads CASTVDGGQPNTEAFF. Here the CDR3 DNA reads TGTGCCAGTACCGTAGATGGGGGCCAACCGAACACTGAAGCTTTCTTT. The variable domain in full, with the rest retrieved from reference TRBV19 and TRBJ1-1, is DGGITQSPKYLFRKEGQNVTLSCEQNLNHDAMYWYRQDPGQGLRLIYYSQIVNDFQKGDIAEGYSVSREKKESFPLTVTSAQKNPTAFYLCASTVDGGQPNTEAFFGQGTRLTVV.